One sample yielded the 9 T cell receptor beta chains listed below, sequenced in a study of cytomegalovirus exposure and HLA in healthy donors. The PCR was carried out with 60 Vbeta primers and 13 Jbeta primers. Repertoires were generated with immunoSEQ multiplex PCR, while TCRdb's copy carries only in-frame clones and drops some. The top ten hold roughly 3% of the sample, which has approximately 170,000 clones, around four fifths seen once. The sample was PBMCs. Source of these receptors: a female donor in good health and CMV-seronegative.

The CDR3 DNA is TGTGCCAGTAGTTCACGGACGGGGGAGAACACTGAAGCTTTCTTT. Protein sequence: CASSSRTGENTEAFF. The chain uses TRBV19 and TRBJ1-1; possible D gene TRBD1, 5 bases. V was cut by 5 bases and J by 1 base, with 14 bases left in between. Germline values: CDR1 LNHDA, CDR2 SQIVND (reference sequence). The CDR3 length is 15 residues.

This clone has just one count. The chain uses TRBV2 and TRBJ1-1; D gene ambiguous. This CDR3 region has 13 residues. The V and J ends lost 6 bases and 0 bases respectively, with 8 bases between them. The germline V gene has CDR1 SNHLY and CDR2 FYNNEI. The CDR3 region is CASRRAVNTEAFF. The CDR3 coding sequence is TGTGCCAGCAGAAGAGCGGTGAACACTGAAGCTTTCTTT.

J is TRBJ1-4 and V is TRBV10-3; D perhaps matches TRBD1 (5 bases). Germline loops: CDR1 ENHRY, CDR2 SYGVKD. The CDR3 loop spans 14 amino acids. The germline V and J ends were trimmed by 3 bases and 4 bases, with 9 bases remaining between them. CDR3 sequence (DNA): TGTGCCATCAGTGATGGCAGGGTTAATGAAAAACTGTTTTTT. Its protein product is CAISDGRVNEKLFF.

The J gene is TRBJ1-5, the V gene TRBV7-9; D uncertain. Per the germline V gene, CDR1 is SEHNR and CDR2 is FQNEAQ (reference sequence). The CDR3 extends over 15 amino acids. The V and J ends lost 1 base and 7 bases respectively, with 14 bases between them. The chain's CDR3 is CASSLGVPLVQPQHF. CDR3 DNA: TGTGCCAGCAGCTTAGGCGTACCCCTCGTACAGCCCCAGCATTTT.

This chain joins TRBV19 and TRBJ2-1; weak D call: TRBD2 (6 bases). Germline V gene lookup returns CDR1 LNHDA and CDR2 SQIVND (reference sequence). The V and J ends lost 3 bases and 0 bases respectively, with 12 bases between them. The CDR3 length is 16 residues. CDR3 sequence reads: CASSISGRSSYNEQFF. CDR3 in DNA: TGTGCCAGTAGTATTTCAGGGAGGAGCTCCTACAATGAGCAGTTCTTC. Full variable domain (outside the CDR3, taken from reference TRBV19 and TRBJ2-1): DGGITQSPKYLFRKEGQNVTLSCEQNLNHDAMYWYRQDPGQGLRLIYYSQIVNDFQKGDIAEGYSVSREKKESFPLTVTSAQKNPTAFYLCASSISGRSSYNEQFFGPGTRLTVL.

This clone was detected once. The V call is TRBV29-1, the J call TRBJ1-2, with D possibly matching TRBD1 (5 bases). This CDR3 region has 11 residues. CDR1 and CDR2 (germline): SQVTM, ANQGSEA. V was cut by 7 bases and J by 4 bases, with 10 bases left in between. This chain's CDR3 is CSGRDGYGYTF. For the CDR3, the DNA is TGCAGCGGGAGGGACGGCTATGGCTACACCTTC. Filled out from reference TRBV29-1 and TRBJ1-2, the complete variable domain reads SAVISQKPSRDICQRGTSLTIQCQVDSQVTMMFWYRQQPGQSLTLIATANQGSEATYESGFVIDKFPISRPNLTFSTLTVSNMSPEDSSIYLCSGRDGYGYTFGSGTRLTVV.

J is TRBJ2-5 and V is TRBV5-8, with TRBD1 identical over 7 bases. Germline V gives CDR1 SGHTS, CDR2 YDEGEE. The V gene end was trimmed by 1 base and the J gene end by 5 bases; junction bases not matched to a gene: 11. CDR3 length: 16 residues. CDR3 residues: CASSLSFTGVQETQYF. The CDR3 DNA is TGTGCCAGCAGCTTGAGTTTCACAGGGGTCCAGGAGACCCAGTACTTC.

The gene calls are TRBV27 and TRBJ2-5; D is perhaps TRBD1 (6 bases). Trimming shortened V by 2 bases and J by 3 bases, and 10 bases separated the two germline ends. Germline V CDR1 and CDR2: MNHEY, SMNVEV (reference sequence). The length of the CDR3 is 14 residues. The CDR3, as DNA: TGTGCCAGCAGTTTAGTCCCAGGGGAAGAGACCCAGTACTTC. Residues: CASSLVPGEETQYF.

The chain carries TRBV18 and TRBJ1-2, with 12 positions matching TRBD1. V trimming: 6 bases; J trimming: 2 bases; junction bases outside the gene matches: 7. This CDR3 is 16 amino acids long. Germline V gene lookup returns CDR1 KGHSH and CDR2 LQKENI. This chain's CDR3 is CASSELGTGGNYGYTF. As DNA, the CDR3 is TGTGCCAGCTCGGAACTTGGGACAGGGGGCAACTATGGCTACACCTTC.